The clone carrying this TCR beta chain was detected ten times or more. These data come from a study of T-cell reconstitution after alpha-beta-depleted transplantation in children. Trimming took off 3 bases at V and 7 bases at J, with 4 bases between the two ends. This CDR3 region has 12 residues. Unique molecular identifiers featured in how the TCRbeta library was prepared. Each CDR3 protein gets one entry after TCRdb re-called the PCR reads with MiXCR. This sample has 83,000 or so distinct CDR3 sequences, with roughly 8% found just once. V and J are TRBV12-3 or TRBV12-4 and TRBJ1-6; D gene unclear. Specimen: PBMCs from the stem cell graft donor, collected from the stem cell graft. The TCR originated in a human donor who donated a stem cell graft to a child with congenital amegakaryocytic thrombocytopenia. CDR3 region: CASSFQNSPLHF. The CDR3 nucleotides are TGTGCCAGCAGTTTTCAGAATTCACCCCTCCACTTT.